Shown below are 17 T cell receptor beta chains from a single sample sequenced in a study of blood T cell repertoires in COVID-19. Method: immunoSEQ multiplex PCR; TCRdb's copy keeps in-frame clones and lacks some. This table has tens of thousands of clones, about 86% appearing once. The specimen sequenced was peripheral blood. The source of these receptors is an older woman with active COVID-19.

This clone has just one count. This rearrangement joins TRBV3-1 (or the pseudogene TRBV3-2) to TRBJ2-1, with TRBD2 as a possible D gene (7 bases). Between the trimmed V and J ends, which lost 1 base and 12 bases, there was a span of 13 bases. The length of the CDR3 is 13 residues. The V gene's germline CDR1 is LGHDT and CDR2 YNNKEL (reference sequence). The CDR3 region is CASSQVGGDAQFF. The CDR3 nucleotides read TGTGCCAGCAGCCAAGTAGGGGGGGACGCGCAGTTCTTC.

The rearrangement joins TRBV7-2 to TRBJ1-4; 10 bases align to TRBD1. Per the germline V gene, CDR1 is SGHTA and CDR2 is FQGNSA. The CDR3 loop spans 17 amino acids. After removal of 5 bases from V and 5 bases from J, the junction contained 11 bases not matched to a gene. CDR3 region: CASSLRQGAASNEKLFF. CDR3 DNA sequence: TGTGCCAGCAGCCTACGACAGGGGGCCGCTTCCAATGAAAAACTGTTTTTT.

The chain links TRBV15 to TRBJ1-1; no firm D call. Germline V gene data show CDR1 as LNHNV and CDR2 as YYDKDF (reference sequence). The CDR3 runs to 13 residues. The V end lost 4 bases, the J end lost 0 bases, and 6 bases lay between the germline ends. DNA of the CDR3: TGTGCCACCAGCAACTATGTGAACACTGAAGCTTTCTTT. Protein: CATSNYVNTEAFF.

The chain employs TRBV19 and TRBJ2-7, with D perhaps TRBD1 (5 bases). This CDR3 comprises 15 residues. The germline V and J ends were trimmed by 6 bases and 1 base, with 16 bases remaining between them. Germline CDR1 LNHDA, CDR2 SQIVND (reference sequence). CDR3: CASRDTGSWSYEQYF. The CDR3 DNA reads TGTGCCAGTAGAGATACAGGTTCATGGTCCTACGAGCAGTACTTC.

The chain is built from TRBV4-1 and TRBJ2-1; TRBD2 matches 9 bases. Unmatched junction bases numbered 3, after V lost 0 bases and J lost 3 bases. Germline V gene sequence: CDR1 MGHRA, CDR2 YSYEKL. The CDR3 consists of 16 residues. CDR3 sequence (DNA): TGCGCCAGCAGCCAAGATCAGCGGGGGGACTACAATGAGCAGTTCTTC. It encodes CASSQDQRGDYNEQFF.

CDR3 sequence (DNA): TGCGCCAGCAGCTTGAGCTCTAGTTCTGAGCAGTTCTTC. This sequence encodes CASSLSSSSEQFF. The chain uses TRBV5-1 and TRBJ2-1; D not certain. Trimming removed 1 base at V and 9 bases at J, with 11 bases between. CDR3 size: 13 residues. Germline CDR1 SGHRS, CDR2 YFSETQ.

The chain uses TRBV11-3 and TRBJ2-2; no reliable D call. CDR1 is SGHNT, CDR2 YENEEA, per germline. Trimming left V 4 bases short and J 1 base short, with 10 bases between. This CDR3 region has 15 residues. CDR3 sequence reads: CASSYGLMNTGELFF. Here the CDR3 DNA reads TGTGCCAGCAGCTATGGTCTAATGAACACCGGGGAGCTGTTTTTT.

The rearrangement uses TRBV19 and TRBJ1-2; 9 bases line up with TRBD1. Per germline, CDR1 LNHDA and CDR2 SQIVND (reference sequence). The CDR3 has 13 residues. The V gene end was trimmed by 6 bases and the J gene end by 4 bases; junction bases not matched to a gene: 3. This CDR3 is CASRLDRGYGYTF. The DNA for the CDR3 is TGTGCCAGTAGATTGGACAGGGGCTATGGCTACACCTTC.

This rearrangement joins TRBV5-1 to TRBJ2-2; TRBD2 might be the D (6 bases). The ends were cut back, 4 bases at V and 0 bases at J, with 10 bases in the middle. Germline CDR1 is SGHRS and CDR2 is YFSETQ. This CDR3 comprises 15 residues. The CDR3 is CASSRRGANTGELFF. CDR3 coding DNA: TGCGCCAGCAGCCGGCGGGGAGCGAACACCGGGGAGCTGTTTTTT.

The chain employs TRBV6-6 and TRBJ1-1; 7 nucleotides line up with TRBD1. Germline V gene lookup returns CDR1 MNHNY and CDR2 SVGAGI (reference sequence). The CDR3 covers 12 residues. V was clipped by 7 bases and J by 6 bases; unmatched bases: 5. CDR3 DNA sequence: TGTGCCAGCAATACAGGGGCCCCTGAAGCTTTCTTT. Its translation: CASNTGAPEAFF.

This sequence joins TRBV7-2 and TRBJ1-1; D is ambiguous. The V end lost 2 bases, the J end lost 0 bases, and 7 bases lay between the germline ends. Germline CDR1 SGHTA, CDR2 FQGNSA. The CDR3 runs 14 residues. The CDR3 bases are TGTGCCAGCAGCTTAACTAACGTGAACACTGAAGCTTTCTTT. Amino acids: CASSLTNVNTEAFF. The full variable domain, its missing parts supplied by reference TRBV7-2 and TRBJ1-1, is GAGVSQSPSNKVTEKGKDVELRCDPISGHTALYWYRQSLGQGLEFLIYFQGNSAPDKSGLPSDRFSAERTGGSVSTLTIQRTQQEDSAVYLCASSLTNVNTEAFFGQGTRLTVV.

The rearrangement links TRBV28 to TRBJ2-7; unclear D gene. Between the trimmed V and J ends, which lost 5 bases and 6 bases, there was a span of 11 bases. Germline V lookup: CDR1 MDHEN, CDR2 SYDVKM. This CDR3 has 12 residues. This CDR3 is CASSLLESEQYF. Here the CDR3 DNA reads TGTGCCAGCAGTCTCTTAGAAAGCGAGCAGTACTTC.

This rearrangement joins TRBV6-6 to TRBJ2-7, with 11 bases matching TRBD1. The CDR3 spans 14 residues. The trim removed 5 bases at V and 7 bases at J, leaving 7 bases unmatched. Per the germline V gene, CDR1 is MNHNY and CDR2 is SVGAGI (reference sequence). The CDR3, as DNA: TGTGCCAGCAGTCCCTGGACAGGGGGCCGGGAGCAGTACTTC. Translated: CASSPWTGGREQYF.

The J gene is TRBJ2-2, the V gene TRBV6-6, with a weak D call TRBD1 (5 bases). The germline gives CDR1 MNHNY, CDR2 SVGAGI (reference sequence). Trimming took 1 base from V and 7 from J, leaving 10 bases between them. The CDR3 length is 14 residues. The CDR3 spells CASSYFQGGGELFF. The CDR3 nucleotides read TGTGCCAGCAGTTACTTTCAGGGCGGCGGGGAGCTGTTTTTT.

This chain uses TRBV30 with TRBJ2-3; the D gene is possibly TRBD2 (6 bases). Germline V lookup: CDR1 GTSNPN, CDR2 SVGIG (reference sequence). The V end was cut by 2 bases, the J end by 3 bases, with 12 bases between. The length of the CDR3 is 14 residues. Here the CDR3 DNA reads TGTGCCTGGAGTACTAGCTTATTAACAGATACGCAGTATTTT. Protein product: CAWSTSLLTDTQYF.

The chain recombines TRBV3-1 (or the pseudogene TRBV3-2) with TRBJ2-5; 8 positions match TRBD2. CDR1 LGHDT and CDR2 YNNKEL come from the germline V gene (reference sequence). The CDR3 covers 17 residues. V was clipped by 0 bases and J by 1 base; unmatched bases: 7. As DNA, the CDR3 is TGTGCCAGCAGCCAAGATCCCATACTAGCGGCCCAAGAGACCCAGTACTTC. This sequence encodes CASSQDPILAAQETQYF.

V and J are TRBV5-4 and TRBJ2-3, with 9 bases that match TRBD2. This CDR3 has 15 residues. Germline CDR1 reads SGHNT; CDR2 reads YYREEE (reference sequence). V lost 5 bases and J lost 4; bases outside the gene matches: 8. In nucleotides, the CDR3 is TGTGCCAGCAGTCACCCTAGCGGGGTCCCAGATACGCAGTATTTT. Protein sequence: CASSHPSGVPDTQYF.